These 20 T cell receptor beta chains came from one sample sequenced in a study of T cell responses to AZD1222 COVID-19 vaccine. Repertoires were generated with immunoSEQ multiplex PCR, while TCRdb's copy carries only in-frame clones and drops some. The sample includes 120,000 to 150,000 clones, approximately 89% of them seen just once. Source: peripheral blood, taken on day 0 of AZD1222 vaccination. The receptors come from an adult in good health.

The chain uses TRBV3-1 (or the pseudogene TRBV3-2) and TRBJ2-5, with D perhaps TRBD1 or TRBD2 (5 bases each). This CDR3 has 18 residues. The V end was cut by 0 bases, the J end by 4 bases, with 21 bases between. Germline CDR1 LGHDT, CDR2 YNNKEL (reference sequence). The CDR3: CASSQDCKEGPTGETQYF. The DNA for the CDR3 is TGTGCCAGCAGCCAAGATTGCAAAGAGGGGCCTACCGGAGAGACCCAGTACTTC.

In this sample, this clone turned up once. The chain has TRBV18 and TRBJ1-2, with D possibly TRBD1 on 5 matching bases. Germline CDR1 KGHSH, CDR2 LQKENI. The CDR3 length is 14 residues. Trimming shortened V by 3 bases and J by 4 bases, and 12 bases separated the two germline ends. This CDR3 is CASSPAGGTYGYTF. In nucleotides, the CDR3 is TGTGCCAGCTCACCCGCCGGAGGGACCTATGGCTACACCTTC.

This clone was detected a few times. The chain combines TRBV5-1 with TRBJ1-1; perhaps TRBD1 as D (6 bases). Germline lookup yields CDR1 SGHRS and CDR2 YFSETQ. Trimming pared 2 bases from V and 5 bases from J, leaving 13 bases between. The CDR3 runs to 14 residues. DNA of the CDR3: TGCGCCAGCAGCTTCATCCCAGGGGAAACTGAAGCTTTCTTT. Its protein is CASSFIPGETEAFF. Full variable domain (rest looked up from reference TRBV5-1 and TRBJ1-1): KAGVTQTPRYLIKTRGQQVTLSCSPISGHRSVSWYQQTPGQGLQFLFEYFSETQRNKGNFPGRFSGRQFSNSRSEMNVSTLELGDSALYLCASSFIPGETEAFFGQGTRLTVV.

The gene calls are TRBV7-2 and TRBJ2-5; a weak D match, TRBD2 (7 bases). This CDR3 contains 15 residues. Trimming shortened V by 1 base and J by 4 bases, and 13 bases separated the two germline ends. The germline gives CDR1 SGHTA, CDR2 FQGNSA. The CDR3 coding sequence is TGTGCCAGCAGCTTAGTGGGGGGGCCGGGAGAGACCCAGTACTTC. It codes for CASSLVGGPGETQYF.

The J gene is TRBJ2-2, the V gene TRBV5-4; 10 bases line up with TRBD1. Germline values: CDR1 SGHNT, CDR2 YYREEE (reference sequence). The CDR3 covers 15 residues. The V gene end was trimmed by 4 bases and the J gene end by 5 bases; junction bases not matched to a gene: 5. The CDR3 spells CASSRGQGWTGELFF. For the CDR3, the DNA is TGTGCCAGCAGCCGGGGACAGGGGTGGACCGGGGAGCTGTTTTTT.

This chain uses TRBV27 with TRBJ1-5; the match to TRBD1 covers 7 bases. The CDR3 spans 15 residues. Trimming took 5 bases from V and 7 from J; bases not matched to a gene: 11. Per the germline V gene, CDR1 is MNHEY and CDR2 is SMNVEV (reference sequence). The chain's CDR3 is CASSPQRGREQPQHF. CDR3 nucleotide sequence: TGTGCCAGCAGTCCCCAAAGGGGGCGGGAGCAGCCCCAGCATTTT.

The CDR3 sequence is CASSLAGRLSSGNTIYF. The CDR3 nucleotides read TGCGCCAGCAGCTTGGCGGGGAGGCTATCCTCTGGAAACACCATATATTTT. The chain is built from TRBV5-1 and TRBJ1-3, with no clear D. This CDR3 contains 17 residues. CDR1 is SGHRS and CDR2 is YFSETQ in the germline V gene. The V and J ends lost 0 bases and 0 bases respectively, with 13 bases between them. The full variable domain, in which reference TRBV5-1 and TRBJ1-3 provide the parts outside the CDR3, is KAGVTQTPRYLIKTRGQQVTLSCSPISGHRSVSWYQQTPGQGLQFLFEYFSETQRNKGNFPGRFSGRQFSNSRSEMNVSTLELGDSALYLCASSLAGRLSSGNTIYFGEGSWLTVV.

CDR3 loop: CASSWIGGGNQPQHF. CDR3 sequence (DNA): TGTGCCAGCAGTTGGATAGGGGGGGGCAATCAGCCCCAGCATTTT. The gene calls are TRBV6-5 and TRBJ1-5, with D possibly being TRBD1 (6 bases). Trimming took off 4 bases at V and 2 bases at J, with 12 bases between the two ends. The CDR3 covers 15 residues. Germline V gene lookup returns CDR1 MNHEY and CDR2 SVGAGI.

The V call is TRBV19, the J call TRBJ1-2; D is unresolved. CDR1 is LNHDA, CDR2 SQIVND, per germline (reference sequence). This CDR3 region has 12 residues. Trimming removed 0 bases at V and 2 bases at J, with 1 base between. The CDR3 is CASSIENYGYTF. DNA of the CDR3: TGTGCCAGTAGTATAGAAAACTATGGCTACACCTTC. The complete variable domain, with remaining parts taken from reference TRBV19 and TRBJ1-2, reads DGGITQSPKYLFRKEGQNVTLSCEQNLNHDAMYWYRQDPGQGLRLIYYSQIVNDFQKGDIAEGYSVSREKKESFPLTVTSAQKNPTAFYLCASSIENYGYTFGSGTRLTVV.

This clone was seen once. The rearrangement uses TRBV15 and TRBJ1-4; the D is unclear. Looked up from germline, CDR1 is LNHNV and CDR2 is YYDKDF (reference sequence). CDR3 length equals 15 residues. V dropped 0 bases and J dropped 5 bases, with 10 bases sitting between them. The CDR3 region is CATSRDKRWNEKLFF. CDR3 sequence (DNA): TGTGCCACCAGCAGAGATAAGCGGTGGAATGAAAAACTGTTTTTT. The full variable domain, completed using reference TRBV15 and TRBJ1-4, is DAMVIQNPRYQVTQFGKPVTLSCSQTLNHNVMYWYQQKSSQAPKLLFHYYDKDFNNEADTPDNFQSRRPNTSFCFLDIRSPGLGDTAMYLCATSRDKRWNEKLFFGSGTQLSVL.

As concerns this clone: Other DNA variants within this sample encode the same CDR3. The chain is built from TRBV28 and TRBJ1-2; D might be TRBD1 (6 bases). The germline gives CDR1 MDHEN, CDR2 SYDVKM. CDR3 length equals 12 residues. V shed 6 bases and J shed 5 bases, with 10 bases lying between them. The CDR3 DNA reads TGTGCCAGCAGAGGACAGCTATATGGCTACACCTTC. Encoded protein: CASRGQLYGYTF.

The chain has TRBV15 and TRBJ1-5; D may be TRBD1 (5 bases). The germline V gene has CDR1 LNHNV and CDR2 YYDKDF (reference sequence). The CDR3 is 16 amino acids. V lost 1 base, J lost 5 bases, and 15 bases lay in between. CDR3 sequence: CATSRGTDTAYQPQHF. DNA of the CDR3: TGTGCCACCAGCAGAGGGACGGACACGGCGTATCAGCCCCAGCATTTT.

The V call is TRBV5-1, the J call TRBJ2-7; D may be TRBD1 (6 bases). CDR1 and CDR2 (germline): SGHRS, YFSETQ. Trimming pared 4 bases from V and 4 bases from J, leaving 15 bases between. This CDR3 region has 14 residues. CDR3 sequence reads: CASSATGLRYEQYF. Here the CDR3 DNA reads TGCGCCAGCAGCGCGACAGGTTTACGATACGAGCAGTACTTC.

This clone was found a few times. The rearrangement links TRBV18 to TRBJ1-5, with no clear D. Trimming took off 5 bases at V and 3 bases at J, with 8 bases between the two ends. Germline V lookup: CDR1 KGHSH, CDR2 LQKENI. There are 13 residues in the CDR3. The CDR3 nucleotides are TGTGCCAGCTCATTGGCGAACAATCAGCCCCAGCATTTT. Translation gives CASSLANNQPQHF. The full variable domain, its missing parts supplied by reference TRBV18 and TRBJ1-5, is NAGVMQNPRHLVRRRGQEARLRCSPMKGHSHVYWYRQLPEEGLKFMVYLQKENIIDESGMPKERFSAEFPKEGPSILRIQQVVRGDSAAYFCASSLANNQPQHFGDGTRLSIL.

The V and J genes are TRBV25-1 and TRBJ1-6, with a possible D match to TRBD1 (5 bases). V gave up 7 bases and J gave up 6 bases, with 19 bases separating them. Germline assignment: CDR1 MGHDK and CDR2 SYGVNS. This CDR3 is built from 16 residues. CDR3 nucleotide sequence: TGTGCCAGCAAGTCCCACACACAGGATCGTAATTCACCCCTCCACTTT. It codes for CASKSHTQDRNSPLHF.

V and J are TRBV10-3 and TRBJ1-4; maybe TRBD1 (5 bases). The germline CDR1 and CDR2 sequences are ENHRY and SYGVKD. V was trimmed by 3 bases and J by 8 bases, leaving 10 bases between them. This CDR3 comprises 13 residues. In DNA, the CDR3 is TGTGCCATCAGTGAACAAGGGGAAGAAAAACTGTTTTTT. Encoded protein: CAISEQGEEKLFF.

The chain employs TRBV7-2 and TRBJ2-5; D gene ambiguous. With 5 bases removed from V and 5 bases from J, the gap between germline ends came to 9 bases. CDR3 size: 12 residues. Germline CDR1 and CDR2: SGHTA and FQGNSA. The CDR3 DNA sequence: TGTGCCAGCAGCGCCAGGATGGAGACCCAGTACTTC. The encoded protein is CASSARMETQYF.

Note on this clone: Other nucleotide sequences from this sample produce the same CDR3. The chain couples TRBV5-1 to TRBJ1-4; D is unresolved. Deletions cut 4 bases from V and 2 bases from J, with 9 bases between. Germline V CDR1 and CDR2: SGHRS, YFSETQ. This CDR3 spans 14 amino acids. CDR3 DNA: TGCGCCAGCAGCCCGGAGGGCACTAATGAAAAACTGTTTTTT. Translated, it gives CASSPEGTNEKLFF.

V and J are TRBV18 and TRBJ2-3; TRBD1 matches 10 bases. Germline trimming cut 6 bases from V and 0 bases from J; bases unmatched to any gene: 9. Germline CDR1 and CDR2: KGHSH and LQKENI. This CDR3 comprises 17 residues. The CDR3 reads CASSYQGTGVSTDTQYF. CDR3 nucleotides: TGTGCCAGCTCTTACCAGGGGACAGGGGTGAGCACAGATACGCAGTATTTT. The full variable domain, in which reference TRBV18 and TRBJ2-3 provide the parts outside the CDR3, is NAGVMQNPRHLVRRRGQEARLRCSPMKGHSHVYWYRQLPEEGLKFMVYLQKENIIDESGMPKERFSAEFPKEGPSILRIQQVVRGDSAAYFCASSYQGTGVSTDTQYFGPGTRLTVL.

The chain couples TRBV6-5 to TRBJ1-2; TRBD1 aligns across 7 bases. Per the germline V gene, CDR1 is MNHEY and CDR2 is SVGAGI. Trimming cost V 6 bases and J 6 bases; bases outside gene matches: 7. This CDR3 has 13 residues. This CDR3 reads CASRHDRVDGYTF. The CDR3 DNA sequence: TGTGCCAGCAGACACGACAGGGTCGATGGCTACACCTTC.